The 18 T cell receptor beta chains below were found in one sample sequenced in a study of cytomegalovirus exposure and HLA in healthy donors (dated by TCRdb to the late 2010s). Library preparation was by the immunoSEQ multiplex PCR assay. For the multiplex PCR, a mixture combining 60 forward primers for TCR Vbeta segments and 13 reverse primers for TCR Jbeta segments was used. The immuneACCESS repertoire file appears here via TCRdb, limited to in-frame rearrangements. These files lack a portion of the clones; in checked studies, under half of the deficit traces to unresolved V genes, and the cause of the others is not known. The sample data list tens of thousands of clones, and over 75% of these were observed just once. The ten largest clonotypes hold approximately 6% of the sample. Sequences were obtained from PBMCs. Receptors originate from a male donor in good health and CMV-seronegative.

This clone appeared once. The chain links TRBV30 to TRBJ1-3; D gene ambiguous. This CDR3 region has 15 residues. Between the trimmed V and J ends, which lost 0 bases and 3 bases, there was a span of 12 bases. Germline CDR1 and CDR2: GTSNPN and SVGIG (reference sequence). The CDR3: CAWSVLDFSGNTIYF. As DNA, the CDR3 is TGTGCCTGGAGTGTACTGGACTTCAGTGGAAACACCATATATTTT.

The gene calls are TRBV11-2 and TRBJ2-7; D is possibly TRBD1 (8 bases). The CDR3 covers 16 residues. Per germline, CDR1 SGHAT and CDR2 FQNNGV. V was shortened by 5 bases and J by 5 bases, with 22 bases between the two germline ends. Written as DNA, the CDR3 is TGTGCCAGCAGCACAGCACCGGACAGGGCGGGGGACGAGCAGTACTTC. Translation gives CASSTAPDRAGDEQYF.

This chain connects TRBV2 to TRBJ2-3, with 8 bases lining up with TRBD1. Germline lookup yields CDR1 SNHLY and CDR2 FYNNEI. This CDR3 has 15 amino acids. After removal of 2 bases from V and 5 bases from J, the junction contained 6 bases not matched to a gene. The CDR3 DNA follows: TGTGCCAGCAGTGAACAGGGGGCCATTGTAGATACGCAGTATTTT. It codes for CASSEQGAIVDTQYF. Full variable domain (outside the CDR3, taken from reference TRBV2 and TRBJ2-3): EPEVTQTPSHQVTQMGQEVILRCVPISNHLYFYWYRQILGQKVEFLVSFYNNEISEKSEIFDDQFSVERPDGSNFTLKIRSTKLEDSAMYFCASSEQGAIVDTQYFGPGTRLTVL.

The rearrangement links TRBV5-1 to TRBJ1-1; 9 nucleotides match TRBD1. V lost 4 bases and J lost 3; bases outside the gene matches: 4. This CDR3 has 14 amino acids. Looked up from germline, CDR1 is SGHRS and CDR2 is YFSETQ. CDR3 nucleotide sequence: TGCGCCAGCAGCATGGGACAGGGTGACACTGAAGCTTTCTTT. It translates to CASSMGQGDTEAFF.

The chain is built from TRBV5-4 and TRBJ2-5, with a possible D match to TRBD2 (6 bases). CDR1 and CDR2 from the germline V gene are SGHNT and YYREEE (reference sequence). This CDR3 comprises 14 residues. Trimming pared 4 bases from V and 3 bases from J, leaving 13 bases between. The DNA for the CDR3 is TGTGCCAGCAGCAGGTCACCTAGCGAAGAGACCCAGTACTTC. This translates into CASSRSPSEETQYF.

In DNA, the CDR3 is TGCGCCAGCAGCTATTCAGGACAGGGGAGCACTGAAGCTTTCTTT. Encoded protein: CASSYSGQGSTEAFF. V gene TRBV5-1 combines with J gene TRBJ1-1; 9 bases match TRBD1. The CDR3 is 15 residues long. Trimming at V came to 3 bases and at J to 4 bases, leaving 7 bases not matched to a gene. Germline V gene sequence: CDR1 SGHRS, CDR2 YFSETQ.

V and J are TRBV7-8 and TRBJ2-1; 15 nucleotides line up with TRBD2. Trimming cost V 4 bases and J 7 bases; bases outside gene matches: 2. The germline gives CDR1 SGHVS, CDR2 FQNEAQ. The CDR3 runs 15 residues. CDR3 bases: TGTGCCAGCAGCTCGGGACTAGCGGGGGGTAATGAGCAGTTCTTC. Translating it yields CASSSGLAGGNEQFF.

The chain carries TRBV19 and TRBJ1-3; the D is unclear. Trimming removed 4 bases at V and 4 bases at J, with 5 bases between. The CDR3 has 12 residues. The V gene's germline CDR1 is LNHDA and CDR2 SQIVND (reference sequence). CDR3 sequence: CASSTEGNTIYF. The CDR3 bases are TGTGCCAGTAGTACCGAGGGAAACACCATATATTTT.

This chain links TRBV7-7 with TRBJ2-7; 8 bases map to TRBD1. This CDR3 region has 14 residues. Germline assignment: CDR1 SSHAT and CDR2 FNYEAQ (reference sequence). The V gene end was trimmed by 3 bases and the J gene end by 6 bases; junction bases not matched to a gene: 7. CDR3 amino acids: CASSFGQGLGEQYF. The CDR3 DNA sequence: TGTGCCAGCAGCTTTGGACAGGGACTGGGCGAGCAGTACTTC.

The genes are TRBV7-2 and TRBJ2-3; TRBD2 matches at 11 bases. The CDR3 is made up of 17 amino acids. J was trimmed by 5 bases and V by 2 bases; bases with no gene match: 9. The germline V gene encodes CDR1 SGHTA and CDR2 FQGNSA. The chain's CDR3 is CASSLFATSGGGDTQYF. The CDR3 DNA is TGTGCCAGCAGCTTATTTGCCACTAGCGGGGGAGGAGATACGCAGTATTTT.

This clone was counted a single time. CDR3 loop: CASSFQGAVGTEAFF. In nucleotides, the CDR3 is TGTGCCAGCAGCTTTCAGGGGGCTGTGGGCACTGAAGCTTTCTTT. This rearrangement joins TRBV7-9 to TRBJ1-1, with TRBD1 identical over 8 bases. Trimming removed 3 bases from V and 4 bases from J; junction bases left unmatched: 7. The CDR3 totals 15 residues. CDR1 SEHNR and CDR2 FQNEAQ come from the germline V gene (reference sequence).

The chain is built from TRBV5-1 and TRBJ2-3; D is possibly TRBD1 (5 bases). Germline CDR1 is SGHRS and CDR2 is YFSETQ. The CDR3 spans 15 residues. Trimming took 0 bases from V and 3 from J, leaving 11 bases between them. CDR3 DNA: TGCGCCAGCAGCTTGGGGGGCGGTGAAACAGATACGCAGTATTTT. Its translation: CASSLGGGETDTQYF.

The CDR3 DNA is TGTGCCATGGGGGGGGGCCCCGGGGTCGAGCAGTACTTC. Translating gives CAMGGGPGVEQYF. The genes are TRBV10-3 and TRBJ2-7; perhaps TRBD2 as D (7 bases). CDR1 is ENHRY, CDR2 SYGVKD, per germline. V lost 9 bases and J lost 6, with 18 bases in between. The length of the CDR3 is 13 residues.

This sequence joins TRBV18 and TRBJ1-4; the match to TRBD1 covers 7 bases. The CDR3 spans 13 residues. With 6 bases clipped from V and 5 bases from J, the junction kept 3 bases outside the gene matches. Germline CDR1 and CDR2: KGHSH and LQKENI. Here the CDR3 reads CASSGTANEKLFF. The CDR3, as DNA: TGTGCCAGCTCCGGGACAGCAAATGAAAAACTGTTTTTT.

V gene TRBV11-2 combines with J gene TRBJ2-3; the D gene is possibly TRBD1 (5 bases). In germline, CDR1 is SGHAT, CDR2 FQNNGV. Trimming pared 1 base from V and 1 base from J, leaving 6 bases between. The CDR3 has 14 residues. In DNA form, the CDR3 reads TGTGCCAGCAGCTTAGTAGGGGGCACAGATACGCAGTATTTT. This gives the protein CASSLVGGTDTQYF.

The chain combines TRBV6-5 with TRBJ1-1; the match to TRBD1 covers 7 bases. Germline V gene data show CDR1 as MNHEY and CDR2 as SVGAGI. V was pared by 5 bases and J by 6 bases, with 9 bases of the junction left unmatched. The CDR3 sequence is 14 residues long. The DNA of the CDR3 is TGTGCCAGCAGTGACTACAGGGGAGTGGCTGAAGCTTTCTTT. This translates into CASSDYRGVAEAFF.

The chain employs TRBV15 and TRBJ1-5, with D uncertain. The length of the CDR3 is 15 residues. Germline V gene sequence: CDR1 LNHNV, CDR2 YYDKDF (reference sequence). V was trimmed by 1 base and J by 1 base, leaving 8 bases between them. CDR3 residues: CATSRGPTSNQPQHF. The CDR3 nucleotides are TGTGCCACCAGCAGAGGGCCAACGAGCAATCAGCCCCAGCATTTT.

This chain links TRBV25-1 with TRBJ1-2; 7 bases line up with TRBD1. With V trimmed by 1 base and J by 5 bases, 10 bases remained unmatched. The CDR3 sequence is 16 residues long. CDR1 and CDR2 (germline): MGHDK, SYGVNS. Here the CDR3 DNA reads TGTGCCAGCAGTGAATCTTTGGGAGCAGGGGGTTATGGCTACACCTTC. It codes for CASSESLGAGGYGYTF.